This T cell receptor beta chain was captured by sequencing in a study of blood T cell repertoires in COVID-19. In the study overall: The samples span acute and convalescent COVID-19 from the United States, Italy and Spain. PBMCs, B-cell-depleted T cells, or T cells were the source of the cDNA or gDNA that made up the material.

As handled by the study authors: Quantification of nucleated cells was approximated via reference gene primer amplification. Repertoires were generated with immunoSEQ multiplex PCR, while TCRdb's copy carries only in-frame clones and drops some. V and J calls and clone size are copied from that table; D and trimming were computed from the DNA. Of roughly 45,000 clones listed, around four fifths are singletons. Trimming cost V 6 bases and J 7 bases; bases outside gene matches: 5. The V gene's germline CDR1 is SGHRS and CDR2 YFSETQ. This CDR3 comprises 14 residues. This clone was counted once. The chain has TRBV5-1 and TRBJ2-1, with 12 bases fitting TRBD1. This TCR was recovered from a man between 50 and 59 years old with active COVID-19. The sample comprised peripheral blood. CDR3 bases: TGCGCCAGCACCCGGGACAGGGGGCTTAATGAGCAGTTCTTC. This encodes CASTRDRGLNEQFF.